These T cell receptor beta chains were read from a single sample in a study of blood T cell repertoires in COVID-19. Generated by immunoSEQ multiplex PCR, the TCRdb table keeps only in-frame clones and is missing some. Of about 83,000 clones listed, roughly 82% are singletons. Sequenced sample: peripheral blood. The source of these receptors is a man over 45 with active COVID-19. The CDR3 runs from the conserved cysteine through the conserved F or W. The D gene is left open where the match is weak. Clone size is given for some rows only: seen once, a few or many times, or a class if the clone is expanded.

clone_size,d_call,j_call,v_call,cdr3_aa,cdr3_nt
.,TRBD1,TRBJ1-6,TRBV30,CAWSAMTGVYNSPLHF,TGTGCCTGGAGCGCCATGACAGGGGTCTATAATTCACCCCTCCACTTT
.,.,TRBJ1-2,TRBV28,CASGFIGYTF,TGTGCCAGCGGTTTTATAGGCTACACCTTC
.,.,TRBJ1-4,TRBV2,CASSEVQTNEKLFF,TGTGCCAGCAGTGAGGTACAGACTAATGAAAAACTGTTTTTT
.,TRBD1,TRBJ1-2,TRBV10-3,CAISDTDRGGYGYTF,TGTGCCATCAGTGATACGGACAGGGGAGGGTATGGCTACACCTTC
.,TRBD1,TRBJ1-1,TRBV15,CATRGQLLNTEAFF,TGTGCCACCCGGGGACAGCTCTTGAACACTGAAGCTTTCTTT
many,.,TRBJ1-5,TRBV2,CASSVERGNQPQHF,TGTGCCAGCAGTGTGGAGAGGGGCAATCAGCCCCAGCATTTT
.,TRBD1,TRBJ1-6,TRBV19,CASSRRLWTGDNSPLHF,TGTGCCAGTAGTAGGCGGCTGTGGACAGGAGATAATTCACCCCTCCACTTT
.,.,TRBJ2-1,TRBV19,CASSIGGTNEQFF,TGTGCCAGTAGTATAGGTGGGACTAATGAGCAGTTCTTC
.,.,TRBJ2-3,TRBV19,CASSILAESDTQYF,TGTGCCAGTAGTATATTAGCGGAGTCAGATACGCAGTATTTT
once,TRBD1,TRBJ1-5,TRBV28,CAARGSRGPSNQPQHF,TGTGCCGCGAGGGGATCCAGGGGGCCGAGCAATCAGCCCCAGCATTTT
.,.,TRBJ2-7,TRBV12-3/TRBV12-4,CASSSDNYEQYF,TGTGCCAGCAGTTCAGACAACTACGAGCAGTACTTC